This T cell receptor (beta chain) was retrieved from a study of vaccination effects on CD4 cells after COVID-19. Study overall: Samples gathered post-vaccine arrived a median of 72 days past the second dose.

The CDR3 contains 15 residues. The V gene lost 5 bases and the J gene lost 5 bases, with 18 bases spanning the gap. CDR1 and CDR2 from the germline V gene are SGHAT and FQNNGV. TCRdb's table, derived via immunoSEQ multiplex PCR, lists solely in-frame clones and lacks some. Of more than 60,000 clones detected, around 70% appear once; the ten largest clones hold about 2.2%. Turning to this clone: Its antigen is unknown.

Researchers isolated CD4+ T cells once about eleven days of culture had elapsed. Each participant was administered two doses of either the BNT162b2 or the mRNA-1273 vaccine. None of these healthy vaccinees had been infected with SARS-CoV-2 before vaccination. Half the medium was swapped for IL-2 medium on days 3 and 7. This chain joins TRBV11-2 and TRBJ1-2; D uncertain. The starting material was CD4+ T cells from PBMCs cultured without peptide, obtained after COVID-19 vaccination. The sequence came from a human donor who received a COVID-19 vaccine. CDR3 residues: CASSPSGAAIYGYTF. CDR3 in DNA: TGTGCCAGCAGCCCCTCAGGAGCAGCTATTTATGGCTACACCTTC.